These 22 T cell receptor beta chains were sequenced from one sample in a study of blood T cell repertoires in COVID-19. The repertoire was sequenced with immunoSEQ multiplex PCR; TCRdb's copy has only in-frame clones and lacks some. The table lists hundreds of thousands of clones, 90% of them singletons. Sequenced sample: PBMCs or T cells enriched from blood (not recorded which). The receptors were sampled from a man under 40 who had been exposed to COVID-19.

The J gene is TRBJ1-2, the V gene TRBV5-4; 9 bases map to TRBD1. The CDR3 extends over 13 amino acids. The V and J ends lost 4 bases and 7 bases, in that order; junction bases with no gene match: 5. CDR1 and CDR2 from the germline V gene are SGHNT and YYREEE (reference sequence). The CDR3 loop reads CASSPGQGTGYTF. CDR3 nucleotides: TGTGCCAGCAGCCCCGGACAGGGGACTGGCTACACCTTC.

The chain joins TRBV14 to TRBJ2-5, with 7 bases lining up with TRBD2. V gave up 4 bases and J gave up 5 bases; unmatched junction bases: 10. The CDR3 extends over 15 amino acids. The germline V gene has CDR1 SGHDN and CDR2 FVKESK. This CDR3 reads CASSPGEGPTETQYF. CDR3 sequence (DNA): TGTGCCAGCAGCCCCGGGGAGGGCCCAACGGAGACCCAGTACTTC.

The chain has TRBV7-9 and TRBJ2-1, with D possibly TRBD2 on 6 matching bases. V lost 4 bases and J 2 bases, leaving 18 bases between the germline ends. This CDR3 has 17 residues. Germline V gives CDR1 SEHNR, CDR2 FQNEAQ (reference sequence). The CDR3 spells CASSSLGTSPTYNEQFF. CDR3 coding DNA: TGTGCCAGCAGCTCCCTAGGGACTTCCCCAACCTACAATGAGCAGTTCTTC.

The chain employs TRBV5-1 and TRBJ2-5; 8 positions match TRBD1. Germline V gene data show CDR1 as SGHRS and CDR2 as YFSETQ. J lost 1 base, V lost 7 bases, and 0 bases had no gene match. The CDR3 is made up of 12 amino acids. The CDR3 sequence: CASGTGQETQYF. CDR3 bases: TGCGCCAGCGGGACAGGCCAAGAGACCCAGTACTTC.

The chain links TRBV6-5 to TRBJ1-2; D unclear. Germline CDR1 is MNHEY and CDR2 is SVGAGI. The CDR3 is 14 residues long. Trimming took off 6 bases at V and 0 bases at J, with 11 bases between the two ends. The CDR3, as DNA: TGTGCCAGCAGACTAGGAGCTTCTAACTATGGCTACACCTTC. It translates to CASRLGASNYGYTF.

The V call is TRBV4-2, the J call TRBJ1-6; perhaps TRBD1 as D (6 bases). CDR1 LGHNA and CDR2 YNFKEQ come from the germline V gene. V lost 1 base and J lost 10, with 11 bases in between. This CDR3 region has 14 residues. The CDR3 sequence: CASSQGGRRSPLHF. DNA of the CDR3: TGTGCCAGCAGCCAAGGGGGGCGCAGATCACCCCTCCACTTT.

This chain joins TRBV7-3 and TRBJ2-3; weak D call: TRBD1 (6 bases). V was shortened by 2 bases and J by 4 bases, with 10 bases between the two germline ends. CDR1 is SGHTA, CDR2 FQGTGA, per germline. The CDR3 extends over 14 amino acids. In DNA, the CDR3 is TGTGCCAGCAGCTTAGGGTCAGGGGCAGATACGCAGTATTTT. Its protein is CASSLGSGADTQYF.

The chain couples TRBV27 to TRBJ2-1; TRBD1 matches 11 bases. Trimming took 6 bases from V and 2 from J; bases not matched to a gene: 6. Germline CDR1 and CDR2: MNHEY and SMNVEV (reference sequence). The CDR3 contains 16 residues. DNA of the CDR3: TGTGCCAGCAGCTTACCGGGACAGGGGGCCTACAATGAGCAGTTCTTC. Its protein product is CASSLPGQGAYNEQFF.

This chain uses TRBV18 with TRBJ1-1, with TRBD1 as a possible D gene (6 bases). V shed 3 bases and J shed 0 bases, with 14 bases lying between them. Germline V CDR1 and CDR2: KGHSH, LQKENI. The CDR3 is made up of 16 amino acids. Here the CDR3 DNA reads TGTGCCAGCTCACCGTTGAGGGGGAGAGTGAACACTGAAGCTTTCTTT. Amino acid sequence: CASSPLRGRVNTEAFF.

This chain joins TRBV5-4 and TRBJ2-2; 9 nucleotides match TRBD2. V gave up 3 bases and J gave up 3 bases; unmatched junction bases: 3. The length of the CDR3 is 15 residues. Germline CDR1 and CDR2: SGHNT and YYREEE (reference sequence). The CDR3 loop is CASSSAGGDTGELFF. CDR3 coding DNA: TGTGCCAGCAGCTCGGCGGGAGGGGACACCGGGGAGCTGTTTTTT.

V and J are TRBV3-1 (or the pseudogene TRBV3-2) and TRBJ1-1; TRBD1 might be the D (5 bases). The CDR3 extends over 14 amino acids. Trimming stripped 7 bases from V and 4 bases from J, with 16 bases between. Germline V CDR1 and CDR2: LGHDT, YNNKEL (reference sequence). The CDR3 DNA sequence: TGTGCCAGCAATAGGGAAGGGGAGGGCACTGAAGCTTTCTTT. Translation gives CASNREGEGTEAFF.

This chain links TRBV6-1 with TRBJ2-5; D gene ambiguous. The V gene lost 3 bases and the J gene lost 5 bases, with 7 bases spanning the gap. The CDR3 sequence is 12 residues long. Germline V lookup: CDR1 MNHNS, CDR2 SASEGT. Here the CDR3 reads CASSDSGETQYF. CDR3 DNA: TGTGCCAGCAGTGATTCCGGGGAGACCCAGTACTTC.

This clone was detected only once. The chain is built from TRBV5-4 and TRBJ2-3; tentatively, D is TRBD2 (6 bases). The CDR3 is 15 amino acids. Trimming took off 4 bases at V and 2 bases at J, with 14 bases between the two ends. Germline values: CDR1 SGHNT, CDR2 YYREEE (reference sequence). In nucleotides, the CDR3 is TGTGCCAGCAGCGGGGGTAGCGGAAACACAGATACGCAGTATTTT. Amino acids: CASSGGSGNTDTQYF.

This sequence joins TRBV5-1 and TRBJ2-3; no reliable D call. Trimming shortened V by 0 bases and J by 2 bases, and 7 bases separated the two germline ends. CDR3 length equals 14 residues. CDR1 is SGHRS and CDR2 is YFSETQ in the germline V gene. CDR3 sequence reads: CASSLELVTDTQYF. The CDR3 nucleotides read TGCGCCAGCAGCTTGGAACTCGTCACAGATACGCAGTATTTT.

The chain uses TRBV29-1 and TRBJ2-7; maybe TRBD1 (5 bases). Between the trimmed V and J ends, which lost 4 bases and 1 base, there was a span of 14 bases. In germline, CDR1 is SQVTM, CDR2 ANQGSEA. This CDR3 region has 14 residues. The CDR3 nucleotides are TGCAGCGTTGGTGGGGCACAGGTTTCCTACGAGCAGTACTTC. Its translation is CSVGGAQVSYEQYF.

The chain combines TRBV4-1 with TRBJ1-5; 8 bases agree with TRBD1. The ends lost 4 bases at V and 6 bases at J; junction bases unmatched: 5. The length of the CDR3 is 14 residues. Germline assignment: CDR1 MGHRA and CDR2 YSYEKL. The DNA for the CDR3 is TGCGCCAGCAGCCGCGGACAGGGAGGTCAGCCCCAGCATTTT. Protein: CASSRGQGGQPQHF.

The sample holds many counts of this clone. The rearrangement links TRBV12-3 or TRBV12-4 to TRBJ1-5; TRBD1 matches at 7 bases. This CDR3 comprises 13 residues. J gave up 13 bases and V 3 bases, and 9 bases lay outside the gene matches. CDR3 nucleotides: TGTGCCAGCAGTTTGGTGGGACAGCTTCAACAGCATTTT. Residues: CASSLVGQLQQHF.

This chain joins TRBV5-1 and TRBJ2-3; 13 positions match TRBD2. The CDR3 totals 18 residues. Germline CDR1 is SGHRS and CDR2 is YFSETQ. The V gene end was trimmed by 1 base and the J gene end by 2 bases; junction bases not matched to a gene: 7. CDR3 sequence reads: CASSLRTSGGGFTDTQYF. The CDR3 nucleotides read TGCGCCAGCAGCTTGAGGACTAGCGGGGGAGGCTTCACAGATACGCAGTATTTT.

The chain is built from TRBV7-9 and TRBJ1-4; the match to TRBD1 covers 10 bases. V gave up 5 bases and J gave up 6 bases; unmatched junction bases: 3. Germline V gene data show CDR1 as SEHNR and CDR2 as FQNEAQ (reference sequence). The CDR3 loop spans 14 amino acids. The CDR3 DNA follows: TGTGCCAGCAGCCCGGACAGGGGGTATGAAAAACTGTTTTTT. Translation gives CASSPDRGYEKLFF.

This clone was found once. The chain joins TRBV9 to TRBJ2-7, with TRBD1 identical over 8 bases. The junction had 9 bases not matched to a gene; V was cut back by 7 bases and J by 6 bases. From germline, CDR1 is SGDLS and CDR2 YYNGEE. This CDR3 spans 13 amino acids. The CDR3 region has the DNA TGTGCCAGCTCGGGGACAGGTCGTGGCGAGCAGTACTTC. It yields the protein CASSGTGRGEQYF.

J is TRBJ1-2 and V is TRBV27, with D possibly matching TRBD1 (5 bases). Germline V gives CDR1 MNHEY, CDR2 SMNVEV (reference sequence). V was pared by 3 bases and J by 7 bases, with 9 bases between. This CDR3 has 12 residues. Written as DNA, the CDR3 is TGTGCCAGCAGTTTCAAGGGGATTGGCTACACCTTC. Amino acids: CASSFKGIGYTF.

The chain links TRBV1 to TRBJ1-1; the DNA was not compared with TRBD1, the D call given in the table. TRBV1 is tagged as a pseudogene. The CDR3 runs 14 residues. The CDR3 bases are TGCACCAGCAGCCGGTGGGGGCTGAACACTGAAGCTTTCTTT. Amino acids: CTSSRWGLNTEAFF.